This T cell receptor beta chain came from a study of blood T cell repertoires in COVID-19. Study-level background: Sites in the United States, Italy and Spain provided acute and convalescent COVID-19 samples.

V dropped 7 bases and J dropped 5; count of bases not matched to a gene: 9. CDR1 and CDR2 from the germline V gene are MNHEY and SVGAGI. The CDR3 is made up of 14 amino acids. Repertoires were generated with immunoSEQ multiplex PCR, while TCRdb's copy carries only in-frame clones and drops some. The sample records about 190,000 clones, 65% to 80% being singletons. The TCR was taken from a woman in her 50s with acute or convalescent COVID-19. The rearrangement joins TRBV6-5 to TRBJ2-3; 7 bases map to TRBD2. Sequenced sample: peripheral blood. The CDR3 loop is CASTVGGFGDTQYF. For the CDR3, the DNA is TGTGCCAGCACTGTGGGAGGGTTTGGAGATACGCAGTATTTT.